These 21 T cell receptor beta chains originate from one sample sequenced in a study of T and B cells in COVID-19 patients. From blood, about 250-500 ng of genomic DNA served as TRB template. TRB rearrangements were amplified by multiplex PCR with BIOMED2 TRB-A/B primers. Each CDR3 protein gets one entry after TCRdb re-called the multiplex PCR reads with MiXCR. Counted here are about 14,000 distinct CDR3 sequences, roughly 27% occurring once; the ten biggest clones make up approximately 7%. Sequencing was performed on blood. These receptors all come from a human donor who had recovered from COVID-19.

This clonotype was recorded many times. The J gene is TRBJ2-7, the V gene TRBV6-1; D might be TRBD2 (7 bases). The germline V gene encodes CDR1 MNHNS and CDR2 SASEGT. Trimming stripped 6 bases from V and 0 bases from J, with 12 bases between. The CDR3 is 14 residues long. The CDR3 nucleotides are TGTGCCAGCAGCTCACGGGGGGCCTCCTACGAGCAGTACTTC. It is translated as CASSSRGASYEQYF.

This clonotype showed up just a few times. V gene TRBV7-9 combines with J gene TRBJ1-5; D may be TRBD1 (5 bases). Germline V gene lookup returns CDR1 SEHNR and CDR2 FQNEAQ (reference sequence). Trimming took 5 bases from V and 2 from J, leaving 19 bases between them. The CDR3 contains 17 residues. The CDR3 here is CASSRGAGLDGNQPQHF. The CDR3 DNA is TGTGCCAGCAGCCGCGGGGCGGGGTTGGATGGCAATCAGCCCCAGCATTTT.

The chain joins TRBV11-1 to TRBJ2-3; maybe TRBD2 (6 bases). The CDR3 spans 15 residues. The germline V gene encodes CDR1 SGHAT and CDR2 FQDESV (reference sequence). Trimming took 2 bases from V and 7 from J, leaving 16 bases between them. In DNA, the CDR3 is TGTGCCAGCAGCTTAATTGGCCCTCGGGGGAATACGCAGTATTTT. Its protein is CASSLIGPRGNTQYF.

V usage is TRBV18 and J usage is TRBJ1-1, with 7 bases that match TRBD1. V lost 3 bases to trimming and J lost 3 bases; unmatched junction nucleotides: 1. The CDR3 spans 13 residues. The germline V gene has CDR1 KGHSH and CDR2 LQKENI. CDR3 residues: CASSPDRYTEAFF. The CDR3 DNA is TGTGCCAGCTCACCGGACAGGTACACTGAAGCTTTCTTT.

There are many counts of this clonotype. The chain employs TRBV13 and TRBJ2-7; 7 bases line up with TRBD2. This CDR3 has 15 residues. Per germline, CDR1 PRHDT and CDR2 FYEKMQ (reference sequence). V was pared by 0 bases and J by 6 bases, with 8 bases of the junction left unmatched. The CDR3 bases are TGTGCCAGCAGCTTAGGTCGGGGGGTATCCGCCGAGCAGTACTTC. The encoded protein is CASSLGRGVSAEQYF.

CDR3 in amino acids: CAWSDPAWGGRANEQFF. The CDR3 nucleotides read TGTGCCTGGAGCGACCCCGCCTGGGGCGGGAGGGCCAATGAGCAGTTCTTC. This sequence joins TRBV30 and TRBJ2-1, with 9 bases matching TRBD2. CDR3 length equals 17 residues. Trimming cost V 3 bases and J 6 bases; bases outside gene matches: 15. The germline gives CDR1 GTSNPN, CDR2 SVGIG (reference sequence).

By share of the sample, this clonotype is medium-sized (0.01 to 0.1%). The chain carries TRBV6-1 and TRBJ2-7; weak D call: TRBD1 (6 bases). The CDR3 extends over 15 amino acids. V gave up 3 bases and J gave up 0 bases, with 12 bases separating them. The V gene's germline CDR1 is MNHNS and CDR2 SASEGT. In DNA, the CDR3 is TGTGCCAGCAGTGAGGGGGCCACTAGCTCCTACGAGCAGTACTTC. Translated, it gives CASSEGATSSYEQYF.

The chain uses TRBV7-9 and TRBJ1-2; no definite D call. CDR1 is SEHNR, CDR2 FQNEAQ, per germline (reference sequence). This CDR3 spans 15 amino acids. Trimming took off 0 bases at V and 5 bases at J, with 13 bases between the two ends. CDR3 in DNA: TGTGCCAGCAGCTTAGCGGGCCGGGCTGATTATGGCTACACCTTC. Protein product: CASSLAGRADYGYTF.

This clonotype was counted many times. This chain links TRBV30 with TRBJ2-1; 9 nucleotides align to TRBD2. The trim removed 5 bases at V and 9 bases at J, leaving 8 bases unmatched. Germline lookup yields CDR1 GTSNPN and CDR2 SVGIG (reference sequence). CDR3 length equals 13 residues. CDR3 loop: CAWSGRGGSEQFF. The CDR3 nucleotides read TGTGCCTGGTCCGGGCGGGGGGGAAGTGAGCAGTTCTTC.

In this sample, this clonotype turned up once. V usage is TRBV6-4 and J usage is TRBJ2-7; TRBD2 aligns across 13 bases. Germline CDR1 and CDR2: MRHNA and SNTAGT. V lost 5 bases and J lost 6; bases outside the gene matches: 4. The CDR3 spans 14 residues. CDR3 in DNA: TGTGCCAGCAGTACCAGACTAGCGGGAGGCGAGCAGTACTTC. Protein product: CASSTRLAGGEQYF.

This clonotype was detected a few times. The chain joins TRBV30 to TRBJ1-2, with 8 bases identical to TRBD1. The junction had 11 bases not matched to a gene; V was cut back by 3 bases and J by 2 bases. Germline CDR1 GTSNPN, CDR2 SVGIG (reference sequence). The CDR3 runs 16 residues. In nucleotides, the CDR3 is TGTGCCTGGAGGGGGTTTTTAAACAGGGGGAACTATGGCTACACCTTC. It translates to CAWRGFLNRGNYGYTF.

The chain employs TRBV28 and TRBJ1-5, with 9 bases that match TRBD1. Trimming at V came to 2 bases and at J to 5 bases, leaving 4 bases not matched to a gene. The CDR3 is made up of 15 amino acids. The germline gives CDR1 MDHEN, CDR2 SYDVKM. The CDR3 loop reads CASSLRGQGHQPQHF. For the CDR3, the DNA is TGTGCCAGCAGTTTAAGGGGACAGGGTCATCAGCCCCAGCATTTT. Based on the CDR3 plus reference TRBV28 and TRBJ1-5, the full variable domain is DVKVTQSSRYLVKRTGEKVFLECVQDMDHENMFWYRQDPGLGLRLIYFSYDVKMKEKGDIPEGYSVSREKKERFSLILESASTNQTSMYLCASSLRGQGHQPQHFGDGTRLSIL.

Ten or more counts support this clonotype. The gene calls are TRBV27 and TRBJ2-7; D remains ambiguous. CDR1 is MNHEY and CDR2 is SMNVEV in the germline V gene (reference sequence). The germline V and J ends were trimmed by 4 bases and 2 bases, with 9 bases remaining between them. CDR3 length equals 13 residues. CDR3 loop: CASSSGSTYEQYF. In DNA, the CDR3 is TGTGCCAGCAGTTCCGGTAGTACCTACGAGCAGTACTTC.

V usage is TRBV6-1 and J usage is TRBJ2-7; D unresolved. V was clipped by 4 bases and J by 2 bases, with 9 bases between them. The CDR3 length is 13 residues. Germline CDR1 and CDR2: MNHNS and SASEGT. The CDR3 sequence: CASSATVTYEQYF. The CDR3 DNA sequence: TGTGCCAGCAGTGCGACGGTGACCTACGAGCAGTACTTC.

The count of this clonotype is one. The chain has TRBV20-1 and TRBJ2-3; D could derive from TRBD1 or TRBD2 (6 bases each). Germline CDR1 DFQATT, CDR2 SNEGSKA (reference sequence). This CDR3 has 13 residues. CDR3 coding DNA: TGCGCGGCACTCGGCGGGACAACAGATACGCAGTATTTT. Protein product: CAALGGTTDTQYF.

This clonotype was detected ten times or more. This rearrangement joins TRBV19 to TRBJ1-5, with D perhaps matching TRBD1 (5 bases). This CDR3 spans 15 amino acids. The V gene's germline CDR1 is LNHDA and CDR2 SQIVND (reference sequence). V was pared by 4 bases and J by 0 bases, with 10 bases between. The DNA of the CDR3 is TGTGCCAGTAGTACCCAGGGTAATAGCAATCAGCCCCAGCATTTT. This sequence encodes CASSTQGNSNQPQHF.

The gene calls are TRBV30 and TRBJ1-5; a weak D match, TRBD1 (5 bases). Germline V CDR1 and CDR2: GTSNPN, SVGIG (reference sequence). This CDR3 comprises 16 residues. V lost 2 bases and J 0 bases, leaving 14 bases between the germline ends. The CDR3 reads CAWSRRGSSSNQPQHF. CDR3 DNA sequence: TGTGCCTGGAGTCGGAGGGGTTCAAGTAGCAATCAGCCCCAGCATTTT.

This clonotype was seen just once. At one end the junction does not follow the germline gene, possibly because of a read error. The J gene is TRBJ2-3, the V gene TRBV5-5; tentatively, D is TRBD2 (6 bases). The length of the CDR3 is 17 residues. Germline CDR1 is SGHKS and CDR2 is YYEKEE (reference sequence). The chain's CDR3 is CASTFGGQGGLTDRQYF. Here the CDR3 DNA reads TGTGCCAGCACCTTTGGAGGGCAGGGTGGTTTAACAGATAGGCAGTATTTT.

The chain uses TRBV5-1 and TRBJ1-2, with 11 nucleotides matching TRBD1. This CDR3 contains 17 residues. CDR1 SGHRS and CDR2 YFSETQ come from the germline V gene. Trimming removed 4 bases from V and 8 bases from J; junction bases left unmatched: 16. CDR3 in amino acids: CASSPNPPGQGERGYTF. Here the CDR3 DNA reads TGCGCCAGCAGCCCCAATCCACCGGGACAGGGGGAAAGGGGCTACACCTTC.

This clonotype was seen a few times. The V call is TRBV7-9, the J call TRBJ2-5, with 7 bases fitting TRBD1. The CDR3 is 14 amino acids. The germline gives CDR1 SEHNR, CDR2 FQNEAQ (reference sequence). The junction had 7 bases not matched to a gene; V was cut back by 5 bases and J by 4 bases. Here the CDR3 reads CASSVETGLETQYF. In nucleotides, the CDR3 is TGTGCCAGCAGCGTCGAGACAGGGTTAGAGACCCAGTACTTC.

This clonotype appeared many times. The V gene is TRBV18, the J gene TRBJ2-7; TRBD1 agrees at 9 bases. This CDR3 is built from 16 residues. The ends lost 3 bases at V and 4 bases at J; junction bases unmatched: 10. Per the germline V gene, CDR1 is KGHSH and CDR2 is LQKENI. The CDR3 bases are TGTGCCAGCTCACCGGGATCCAGGACAGGGGTTTACGAGCAGTACTTC. Translation gives CASSPGSRTGVYEQYF.